These 20 T cell receptor beta chains were sequenced from one sample in a study of OX40 agonist ivuxolimab in advanced cancers. Measured with immunoSEQ multiplex PCR; TCRdb has only the in-frame clones, and not every one. The sample lists under 85,000 clones; roughly 86% were seen once. The source was CD4+ or CD8+ T cells sorted from blood, collected in a trial of the OX40 agonist ivuxolimab. The origin of the receptors is an adult with an advanced solid tumor such as melanoma, head and neck, liver or kidney cancer.

This chain uses TRBV21-1 with TRBJ2-1; the table names TRBD1, a call not compared with the DNA. TRBV21-1 is designated a pseudogene. This CDR3 has 14 residues. The CDR3 sequence is CARHRTFSYNEQFF. CDR3 bases: TGTGCCCGCCACAGGACCTTCTCCTACAATGAGCAGTTCTTC.

This chain connects TRBV6-5 to TRBJ2-7, with 10 nucleotides matching TRBD1. The CDR3 length is 14 residues. The trim removed 8 bases at V and 4 bases at J, leaving 8 bases unmatched. Germline V lookup: CDR1 MNHEY, CDR2 SVGAGI. In DNA, the CDR3 is TGTGCCAGCCGTCTGGGACAGGGGTTGTACGAGCAGTACTTC. Translating it yields CASRLGQGLYEQYF.

V gene TRBV7-2 combines with J gene TRBJ2-3; D ambiguous. The CDR3 is 16 amino acids. Trimming left V 5 bases short and J 1 base short, with 16 bases between. Per the germline V gene, CDR1 is SGHTA and CDR2 is FQGNSA. CDR3 loop: CASSGMAGYRTDTQYF. DNA of the CDR3: TGTGCCAGCAGCGGGATGGCAGGTTACCGCACAGATACGCAGTATTTT.

CDR3 bases: TGTGCCAGCAGCGATGACAGCTCTGGGGCCAACGTCCTGACTTTC. This translates into CASSDDSSGANVLTF. This chain joins TRBV7-3 and TRBJ2-6, with D possibly being TRBD1 (5 bases). Germline CDR1 and CDR2: SGHTA and FQGTGA. The length of the CDR3 is 15 residues. V shed 5 bases and J shed 0 bases, with 8 bases lying between them.

The chain carries TRBV5-6 and TRBJ2-7; D may be TRBD1 (5 bases). Germline V gene sequence: CDR1 SGHDT, CDR2 YYEEEE. The CDR3 sequence is 12 residues long. Trimming took 5 bases from V and 4 from J, leaving 10 bases between them. The CDR3 region has the DNA TGTGCCAGCAGGAAACCAGGGTACGAGCAGTACGTC. Protein product: CASRKPGYEQYV.

The J gene is TRBJ1-3, the V gene TRBV9; possibly TRBD1 for D (5 bases). The CDR3 runs to 19 residues. The ends were cut back, 0 bases at V and 0 bases at J, with 19 bases in the middle. The germline gives CDR1 SGDLS, CDR2 YYNGEE. Here the CDR3 reads CASSVDLGVGANSGNTIYF. DNA of the CDR3: TGTGCCAGCAGCGTAGACCTGGGGGTAGGGGCCAACTCTGGAAACACCATATATTTT.

The CDR3 nucleotides read TGCGCCAGCAGCTTGGTAGGGCAGATTGAAGCTTTCTTT. Translation gives CASSLVGQIEAFF. The rearrangement links TRBV5-1 to TRBJ1-1; D is unresolved. This CDR3 is built from 13 residues. Germline-derived CDR1 and CDR2 are SGHRS and YFSETQ. Between the trimmed V and J ends, which lost 0 bases and 7 bases, there was a span of 10 bases.

The sample holds a few counts of this clone. This rearrangement joins TRBV7-7 to TRBJ2-3; TRBD1 is a possible D gene (5 bases). The CDR3 has 14 amino acids. Deletions cut 0 bases from V and 4 bases from J, with 8 bases between. Germline V lookup: CDR1 SSHAT, CDR2 FNYEAQ (reference sequence). This CDR3 is CASSLAQGSDTQYF. The DNA for the CDR3 is TGTGCCAGCAGCTTAGCGCAGGGCTCAGATACGCAGTATTTT.

The rearrangement links TRBV7-2 to TRBJ2-3; no firm D call. This CDR3 has 16 amino acids. Germline values: CDR1 SGHTA, CDR2 FQGNSA. Between the trimmed V and J ends, which lost 2 bases and 1 base, there was a span of 13 bases. CDR3: CASSLWVSARTDTQYF. The CDR3 coding sequence is TGTGCCAGCAGCTTATGGGTGAGCGCCCGCACAGATACGCAGTATTTT. The full variable domain, with the rest looked up from reference TRBV7-2 and TRBJ2-3, is GAGVSQSPSNKVTEKGKDVELRCDPISGHTALYWYRQSLGQGLEFLIYFQGNSAPDKSGLPSDRFSAERTGGSVSTLTIQRTQQEDSAVYLCASSLWVSARTDTQYFGPGTRLTVL.

V is TRBV5-1 and J is TRBJ1-4; 7 nucleotides line up with TRBD1. Germline-derived CDR1 and CDR2 are SGHRS and YFSETQ. The CDR3 sequence is 16 residues long. J gave up 5 bases and V 0 bases, and 7 bases lay outside the gene matches. The CDR3 reads CASSLGTGTENEKLFF. CDR3 in DNA: TGCGCCAGCAGCTTGGGTACCGGGACAGAGAATGAAAAACTGTTTTTT.

The chain couples TRBV5-6 to TRBJ2-1; 8 nucleotides match TRBD1. There are 15 residues in the CDR3. The junction had 5 bases not matched to a gene; V was cut back by 3 bases and J by 3 bases. From germline, CDR1 is SGHDT and CDR2 YYEEEE. In nucleotides, the CDR3 is TGTGCCAGCAGCTCGCCGGGACAGGACTACAATGAGCAGTTCTTC. Translated: CASSSPGQDYNEQFF.

The V gene is TRBV6-4, the J gene TRBJ1-1; tentative D call: TRBD1 (5 bases). Looked up from germline, CDR1 is MRHNA and CDR2 is SNTAGT. The CDR3 is made up of 15 amino acids. V gave up 4 bases and J gave up 0 bases, with 12 bases separating them. CDR3 loop: CASSVRGDMNTEAFF. The DNA for the CDR3 is TGTGCCAGCAGTGTTAGGGGAGACATGAACACTGAAGCTTTCTTT.

This clone was detected a few times. J is TRBJ1-2 and V is TRBV6-5, with TRBD1 identical over 9 bases. The J segment lost 7 bases and the V segment lost 6 bases, leaving 6 bases of the junction unmatched. This CDR3 contains 13 residues. The V gene's germline CDR1 is MNHEY and CDR2 SVGAGI. The DNA for the CDR3 is TGTGCCAGCAGGGCTCGGGACAGGGCTGGCTACACCTTC. Translating gives CASRARDRAGYTF.

V gene TRBV19 combines with J gene TRBJ1-2; D is perhaps TRBD1 (5 bases). Germline V gene lookup returns CDR1 LNHDA and CDR2 SQIVND (reference sequence). The CDR3 runs 13 residues. With 3 bases removed from V and 8 bases from J, the gap between germline ends came to 13 bases. DNA of the CDR3: TGTGCCAGTAGTATCCAGCGACAGAGGGGCTACACCTTC. It encodes CASSIQRQRGYTF.

This sequence joins TRBV10-1 and TRBJ1-6; no clear D. This CDR3 comprises 14 residues. V was pared by 3 bases and J by 9 bases, with 12 bases between. Germline lookup yields CDR1 WNHNN and CDR2 SYGVQD (reference sequence). DNA for the CDR3: TGCGCCAGCAGTGAAAAGGGTTTCGGTTCACCCCTCCACTTT. Amino acid sequence: CASSEKGFGSPLHF.

This chain uses TRBV2 with TRBJ2-3, with 9 bases aligning to TRBD1. V lost 7 bases and J lost 6; bases outside the gene matches: 14. CDR3 size: 16 residues. CDR1 is SNHLY, CDR2 FYNNEI, per germline. The CDR3 DNA reads TGTGCCAGCAATTCCATGGGACAGGGAGGGACGGATACGCAGTATTTT. This translates into CASNSMGQGGTDTQYF.

This rearrangement joins TRBV7-6 to TRBJ1-1; D might be TRBD1 (5 bases). Trimming pared 5 bases from V and 1 base from J, leaving 11 bases between. Germline V gene lookup returns CDR1 SGHVS and CDR2 FNYEAQ. CDR3 size: 14 residues. Here the CDR3 reads CASSLTDKNTEAFF. The DNA of the CDR3 is TGTGCCAGCAGCCTCACGGACAAGAACACTGAAGCTTTCTTT.

This clone was counted between two and nine times. V gene TRBV14 combines with J gene TRBJ2-5; possible D gene TRBD1, 5 bases. V lost 4 bases, J lost 5 bases, and 14 bases lay in between. The CDR3 runs 14 residues. Germline V gene sequence: CDR1 SGHDN, CDR2 FVKESK. CDR3: CASSPQGLLETQYF. CDR3 nucleotide sequence: TGTGCCAGCAGCCCGCAGGGATTACTTGAGACCCAGTACTTC.

This clone was counted a single time. The chain is built from TRBV6-1 and TRBJ2-7; 7 nucleotides align to TRBD1. CDR3 length equals 13 residues. The J segment lost 7 bases and the V segment lost 6 bases, leaving 9 bases of the junction unmatched. Germline V gives CDR1 MNHNS, CDR2 SASEGT. Here the CDR3 reads CASSLGQVGEQYF. The CDR3 bases are TGTGCCAGCAGCCTCGGACAGGTCGGGGAGCAGTACTTC.

V and J are TRBV6-5 and TRBJ1-5; no clear D gene. Germline lookup yields CDR1 MNHEY and CDR2 SVGAGI. There are 13 residues in the CDR3. The V gene lost 4 bases and the J gene lost 5 bases, with 9 bases spanning the gap. This chain's CDR3 is CASSSDPDQPQHF. The CDR3 coding sequence is TGTGCCAGCAGTTCCGATCCTGATCAGCCCCAGCATTTT.